One and the same sample provided the 26 T cell receptor beta chains below, sequenced in a study of T cell responses to AZD1222 COVID-19 vaccine. Profiling relied on immunoSEQ multiplex PCR, and the TCRdb table lists in-frame clones only, not all of them. The sample includes roughly 150,000 clones, approximately 90% of them seen just once. Sequenced here: peripheral blood, sampled 28 days after the second AZD1222 dose. These receptors were taken from an adult who received the AZD1222 COVID-19 vaccine.

The rearrangement links TRBV2 to TRBJ1-2, with a weak D call TRBD1 (6 bases). The CDR3 is 14 residues long. Germline V gene sequence: CDR1 SNHLY, CDR2 FYNNEI. The V end was cut by 6 bases, the J end by 6 bases, with 17 bases between. CDR3 coding DNA: TGTGCCAGCAGGGTGGACAGTTCTAAGGATGGCTACACCTTC. This sequence encodes CASRVDSSKDGYTF.

This rearrangement joins TRBV18 to TRBJ1-4; the D gene is possibly TRBD1 (6 bases). This CDR3 has 15 residues. Per the germline V gene, CDR1 is KGHSH and CDR2 is LQKENI. V was trimmed by 4 bases and J by 7 bases, leaving 16 bases between them. CDR3 amino acids: CASSREGGRLEKLFF. As DNA, the CDR3 is TGTGCCAGCTCACGTGAGGGGGGCAGGCTTGAAAAACTGTTTTTT.

A remark on this clone: Germline and junction disagree at one end, which may indicate a read error. The V gene is TRBV2, the J gene TRBJ1-2; no definite D call. This CDR3 is built from 11 residues. From germline, CDR1 is SNHLY and CDR2 FYNNEI. The CDR3 nucleotides read TGTGCCAGCAGTGAAGACCCTTCCCCAAGGTTC. Translated, it gives CASSEDPSPRF.

The chain uses TRBV19 and TRBJ2-7; tentative D call: TRBD1 (6 bases). Germline loops: CDR1 LNHDA, CDR2 SQIVND (reference sequence). The CDR3 runs 15 residues. V was cut by 3 bases and J by 0 bases, with 12 bases left in between. As DNA, the CDR3 is TGTGCCAGTAGTATTCAAGGGGGAGCCTCCTACGAGCAGTACTTC. This encodes CASSIQGGASYEQYF.

The gene calls are TRBV6-1 and TRBJ2-2; the D is unclear. The CDR3 extends over 16 amino acids. Germline CDR1 and CDR2: MNHNS and SASEGT. V lost 4 bases, J lost 0 bases, and 12 bases lay in between. As DNA, the CDR3 is TGTGCCAGCAGTGCACCCGGCGGAGCGAACACCGGGGAGCTGTTTTTT. Its translation: CASSAPGGANTGELFF.

This chain connects TRBV7-8 to TRBJ2-7, with 9 nucleotides matching TRBD1. V shed 6 bases and J 3 bases; nucleotides not matched to a gene: 6. The V gene's germline CDR1 is SGHVS and CDR2 FQNEAQ. The CDR3 length is 14 residues. CDR3 region: CASSLLDRGYEQYF. The CDR3 DNA is TGTGCCAGCAGTCTACTGGACAGGGGCTACGAGCAGTACTTC.

This chain links TRBV12-3 or TRBV12-4 with TRBJ1-4; no firm D call. The CDR3 spans 12 residues. V lost 4 bases, J lost 8 bases, and 8 bases lay in between. CDR3 residues: CASSYGLEKLFF. The CDR3 region has the DNA TGTGCCAGCAGTTACGGGTTAGAAAAACTGTTTTTT.

V usage is TRBV12-5 and J usage is TRBJ1-5; D may be TRBD1 (5 bases). Looked up from germline, CDR1 is LGHNT and CDR2 is FRNRAP. With 3 bases removed from V and 0 bases from J, the gap between germline ends came to 12 bases. The CDR3 extends over 16 amino acids. The CDR3 loop reads CASGLSLGDSNQPQHF. The CDR3 coding sequence is TGTGCTAGTGGTTTAAGTTTGGGGGATAGCAATCAGCCCCAGCATTTT.

With regard to this clone: The same CDR3 can be traced to other DNA sequences in this sample. The V call is TRBV5-1, the J call TRBJ1-5; D is uncertain. This CDR3 has 13 amino acids. CDR1 and CDR2 (germline): SGHRS, YFSETQ. Trimming cost V 1 base and J 2 bases, with 4 bases left between them. The CDR3 is CASSLTGNQPQHF. The DNA for the CDR3 is TGCGCCAGCAGCTTGACGGGCAATCAGCCCCAGCATTTT.

This clone was detected only a few times. V gene TRBV6-5 combines with J gene TRBJ2-1; D is ambiguous. The CDR3 spans 12 residues. Germline assignment: CDR1 MNHEY and CDR2 SVGAGI. V dropped 7 bases and J dropped 3 bases, with 7 bases sitting between them. The CDR3 loop reads CASTLNYNEQFF. Here the CDR3 DNA reads TGTGCCAGCACCTTAAACTACAATGAGCAGTTCTTC.

The genes are TRBV6-1 and TRBJ1-6; 7 positions match TRBD1. V lost 2 bases, J lost 0 bases, and 7 bases stayed unmatched. Germline V lookup: CDR1 MNHNS, CDR2 SASEGT. The CDR3 runs 18 residues. In DNA, the CDR3 is TGTGCCAGCAGTGAAAAGACAGGGTTCTCCTCCTATAATTCACCCCTCCACTTT. This codes for CASSEKTGFSSYNSPLHF.

V and J are TRBV6-6 and TRBJ1-1; D remains ambiguous. The V end was cut by 6 bases, the J end by 0 bases, with 17 bases between. Germline CDR1 reads MNHNY; CDR2 reads SVGAGI (reference sequence). There are 16 residues in the CDR3. This CDR3 is CASSPGRSGMNTEAFF. For the CDR3, the DNA is TGTGCCAGCAGCCCCGGTCGAAGCGGGATGAACACTGAAGCTTTCTTT.

The V gene is TRBV14, the J gene TRBJ2-2; D gene ambiguous. Germline loops: CDR1 SGHDN, CDR2 FVKESK. Trimming pared 3 bases from V and 4 bases from J, leaving 9 bases between. The CDR3 is made up of 14 amino acids. The DNA for the CDR3 is TGTGCCAGCAGCCACCGGCAAACCACCGGGGAGCTGTTTTTT. This codes for CASSHRQTTGELFF.

This clone was recorded only once. Other DNA sequences in this specimen translate into the identical CDR3. This sequence joins TRBV19 and TRBJ1-2, with D possibly TRBD1 on 6 matching bases. V was cut by 2 bases and J by 4 bases, with 11 bases left in between. Germline V gene data show CDR1 as LNHDA and CDR2 as SQIVND (reference sequence). The CDR3 runs 14 residues. CDR3 protein: CASSIRTASYGYTF. The CDR3 DNA follows: TGTGCCAGTAGTATACGGACAGCTAGCTATGGCTACACCTTC.

The chain carries TRBV7-9 and TRBJ1-2; 7 nucleotides line up with TRBD1. Germline lookup yields CDR1 SEHNR and CDR2 FQNEAQ (reference sequence). This CDR3 has 15 residues. V gave up 6 bases and J gave up 5 bases; unmatched junction bases: 12. CDR3 sequence: CASSPYVTGTYGYTF. CDR3 DNA: TGTGCCAGCAGTCCCTATGTGACAGGGACATATGGCTACACCTTC.

The rearrangement uses TRBV29-1 and TRBJ2-3; D is ambiguous. The CDR3 length is 12 residues. The V gene lost 4 bases and the J gene lost 1 base, with 6 bases spanning the gap. Germline lookup yields CDR1 SQVTM and CDR2 ANQGSEA. The CDR3 DNA reads TGCAGCGTTGTTACTGGCACAGATACGCAGTATTTT. Amino acid sequence: CSVVTGTDTQYF.

The J gene is TRBJ1-1, the V gene TRBV19; a possible D gene is TRBD1 (5 bases). In germline, CDR1 is LNHDA, CDR2 SQIVND (reference sequence). The CDR3 length is 15 residues. Trimming took off 5 bases at V and 4 bases at J, with 17 bases between the two ends. The CDR3 region has the DNA TGTGCCAGTAGTGCTGCCTTGGGGCTGAGCACTGAAGCTTTCTTT. As protein: CASSAALGLSTEAFF.

The chain links TRBV9 to TRBJ1-1, with D perhaps TRBD1 (6 bases). Per the germline V gene, CDR1 is SGDLS and CDR2 is YYNGEE. The CDR3 runs to 14 residues. Trimming took off 5 bases at V and 0 bases at J, with 11 bases between the two ends. For the CDR3, the DNA is TGTGCCAGCAGTGGGGACACCCTGAACACTGAAGCTTTCTTT. This encodes CASSGDTLNTEAFF.

Only one count was recorded for this clone. The chain links TRBV27 to TRBJ1-1; no firm D call. CDR3 length: 14 amino acids. With 5 bases removed from V and 1 base from J, the gap between germline ends came to 11 bases. The germline gives CDR1 MNHEY, CDR2 SMNVEV (reference sequence). The CDR3 DNA is TGTGCCAGCAGTCAAGGAGGAGAGAACACTGAAGCTTTCTTT. Translating gives CASSQGGENTEAFF.

The chain links TRBV2 to TRBJ2-7; tentatively, D is TRBD1 or TRBD2 (5 bases each). Trimming took 2 bases from V and 4 from J, leaving 12 bases between them. This CDR3 contains 14 residues. Looked up from germline, CDR1 is SNHLY and CDR2 is FYNNEI. CDR3 sequence: CASSERRTLYEQYF. CDR3 in DNA: TGTGCCAGCAGTGAAAGGAGGACACTTTACGAGCAGTACTTC.

The gene calls are TRBV27 and TRBJ1-1; possible D gene TRBD1, 5 bases. The CDR3 is 13 residues long. The germline V gene encodes CDR1 MNHEY and CDR2 SMNVEV (reference sequence). Trimming pared 4 bases from V and 4 bases from J, leaving 10 bases between. The CDR3: CASSYTGGTEAFF. Written as DNA, the CDR3 is TGTGCCAGCAGTTACACGGGGGGCACTGAAGCTTTCTTT.

J is TRBJ1-5 and V is TRBV5-5; D gene uncertain. V was pared by 2 bases and J by 0 bases, with 6 bases between. CDR3 length: 14 amino acids. The germline V gene encodes CDR1 SGHKS and CDR2 YYEKEE (reference sequence). This CDR3 is CASSFDDSNQPQHF. CDR3 sequence (DNA): TGTGCCAGCAGCTTCGACGATAGCAATCAGCCCCAGCATTTT.

The rearrangement links TRBV4-1 to TRBJ1-4, with D possibly being TRBD1 (6 bases). V was cut by 2 bases and J by 5 bases, with 12 bases left in between. This CDR3 spans 15 amino acids. Germline-derived CDR1 and CDR2 are MGHRA and YSYEKL. CDR3 protein: CASSQKGGLNEKLFF. The DNA for the CDR3 is TGCGCCAGCAGCCAAAAAGGGGGATTAAATGAAAAACTGTTTTTT.

The chain recombines TRBV6-1 with TRBJ2-7, with 9 bases matching TRBD2. There are 15 residues in the CDR3. With V trimmed by 3 bases and J by 4 bases, 7 bases remained unmatched. Germline loops: CDR1 MNHNS, CDR2 SASEGT. The CDR3 protein is CASSDGAGGPYEQYF. CDR3 nucleotide sequence: TGTGCCAGCAGTGACGGAGCGGGGGGCCCTTACGAGCAGTACTTC.

This clone was picked up one time. The V call is TRBV10-3, the J call TRBJ1-1; 8 positions match TRBD1. Trimming cost V 6 bases and J 1 base; bases outside gene matches: 4. The germline CDR1 and CDR2 sequences are ENHRY and SYGVKD. The CDR3 length is 14 residues. The chain's CDR3 is CAIRGGTGNTEAFF. CDR3 coding DNA: TGTGCCATCAGGGGAGGGACAGGGAACACTGAAGCTTTCTTT.

The V and J genes are TRBV3-1 (or the pseudogene TRBV3-2) and TRBJ1-2, with unresolved D. The CDR3 runs 13 residues. Looked up from germline, CDR1 is LGHDT and CDR2 is YNNKEL (reference sequence). V was cut by 4 bases and J by 7 bases, with 13 bases left in between. CDR3: CASSLERVGGYTF. In DNA form, the CDR3 reads TGTGCCAGCAGCCTTGAAAGGGTTGGTGGCTACACCTTC.